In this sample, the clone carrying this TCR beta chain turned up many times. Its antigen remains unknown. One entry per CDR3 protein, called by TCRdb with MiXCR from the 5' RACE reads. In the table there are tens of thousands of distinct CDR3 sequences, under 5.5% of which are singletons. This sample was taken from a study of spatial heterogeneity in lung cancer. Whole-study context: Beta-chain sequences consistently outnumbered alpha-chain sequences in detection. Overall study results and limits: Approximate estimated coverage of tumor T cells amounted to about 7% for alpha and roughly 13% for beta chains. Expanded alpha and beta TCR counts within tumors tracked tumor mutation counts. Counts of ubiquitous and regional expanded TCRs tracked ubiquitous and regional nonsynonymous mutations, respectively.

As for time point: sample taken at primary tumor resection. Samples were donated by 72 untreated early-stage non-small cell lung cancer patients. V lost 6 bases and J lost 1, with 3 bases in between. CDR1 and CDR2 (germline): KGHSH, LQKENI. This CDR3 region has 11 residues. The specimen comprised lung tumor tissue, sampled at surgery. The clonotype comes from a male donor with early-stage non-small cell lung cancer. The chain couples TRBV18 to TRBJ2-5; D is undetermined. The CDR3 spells CASSLQETQYF. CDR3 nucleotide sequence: TGTGCCAGCTCCCTCCAAGAGACCCAGTACTTC. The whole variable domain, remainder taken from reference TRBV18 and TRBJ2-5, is NAGVMQNPRHLVRRRGQEARLRCSPMKGHSHVYWYRQLPEEGLKFMVYLQKENIIDESGMPKERFSAEFPKEGPSILRIQQVVRGDSAAYFCASSLQETQYFGPGTRLLVL.